This T cell receptor (beta chain) was recovered during a study of blood T cell repertoires in COVID-19. Only in-frame clones appear in the TCRdb table, and some are missing; sequencing was by immunoSEQ multiplex PCR. This table has some 460,000 clones, 87% appearing once. V lost 4 bases and J lost 8; bases outside the gene matches: 3. CDR1 and CDR2 from the germline V gene are MGHRA and YSYEKL. CDR3 length: 15 amino acids. Donors of Cohort 3 who recovered were those that had two negative PCRs, clearance, or symptom resolution. The sequencing sample was made of PBMCs or T cells enriched from blood (not recorded which). This receptor was taken from a woman aged 18-29 years who had recovered from COVID-19. V and J are TRBV4-1 and TRBJ2-1, with TRBD2 matching over 15 bases. CDR3: CASSLGLAGGYEQFF. CDR3 DNA sequence: TGCGCCAGCAGCCTGGGACTAGCGGGGGGATATGAGCAGTTCTTC.